This passage covers 27 T cell receptor beta chains from one sample sequenced in a study of blood T cell repertoires in COVID-19. TCRdb's table, derived via immunoSEQ multiplex PCR, lists solely in-frame clones and lacks some. The sample includes around 320,000 clones, around 85% of them seen just once. The source material was peripheral blood. The receptors shown here come from a human donor in a cohort sampled during active COVID-19.

This chain uses TRBV14 with TRBJ2-7; D is perhaps TRBD1 (6 bases). This CDR3 has 13 residues. Trimming removed 2 bases from V and 6 bases from J, with 11 bases in between. Germline loops: CDR1 SGHDN, CDR2 FVKESK. The CDR3 coding sequence is TGTGCCAGCAGCCAATCACAGGGTGGCGAGCAGTACTTC. Translated: CASSQSQGGEQYF.

The gene calls are TRBV24-1 and TRBJ1-1; D is perhaps TRBD1 (6 bases). The V gene lost 7 bases and the J gene lost 6 bases, with 14 bases spanning the gap. The CDR3 length is 13 residues. Germline CDR1 KGHDR, CDR2 SFDVKD. The CDR3 reads CATSDGGGSEAFF. In DNA form, the CDR3 reads TGTGCCACCAGCGATGGGGGGGGCTCTGAAGCTTTCTTT.

The chain links TRBV11-2 to TRBJ2-7; 7 positions agree with TRBD1. Looked up from germline, CDR1 is SGHAT and CDR2 is FQNNGV. This CDR3 is 16 amino acids long. The V segment lost 1 base and the J segment 0 bases; nucleotides outside the gene matches: 6. The CDR3 reads CASSLGGGWSSYEQYF. The CDR3 coding sequence is TGTGCCAGCAGCTTAGGAGGGGGCTGGAGCTCCTACGAGCAGTACTTC.

V usage is TRBV3-1 (or the pseudogene TRBV3-2) and J usage is TRBJ2-7; maybe TRBD2 (7 bases). The CDR3 spans 13 residues. Germline V gene sequence: CDR1 LGHDT, CDR2 YNNKEL (reference sequence). Trimming left V 4 bases short and J 5 bases short, with 12 bases between. CDR3 nucleotides: TGTGCCAGCAGCCGGGGGGGCGGTGACGAGCAGTACTTC. It translates to CASSRGGGDEQYF.

This rearrangement joins TRBV2 to TRBJ1-1; 9 nucleotides line up with TRBD1. The germline CDR1 and CDR2 sequences are SNHLY and FYNNEI. The CDR3 length is 13 residues. Losses at the gene ends were 5 bases for V and 3 bases for J; bases not matched to a gene: 1. CDR3 amino acids: CASSRTGDTEAFF. CDR3 DNA: TGTGCCAGCAGTAGGACAGGGGACACTGAAGCTTTCTTT.

The DNA of the CDR3 is TGTGCTAGTGGTTTGGCTCACGATCGGTCCTACGAGCAGTACTTC. It translates to CASGLAHDRSYEQYF. The rearrangement uses TRBV12-5 and TRBJ2-7; no definite D call. The CDR3 length is 15 residues. Germline CDR1 reads LGHNT; CDR2 reads FRNRAP. V shed 1 base and J shed 1 base, with 11 bases lying between them.

This clone was detected only once. This chain links TRBV5-1 with TRBJ2-3; 9 bases are shared with TRBD2. CDR1 is SGHRS, CDR2 YFSETQ, per germline. The CDR3 sequence is 16 residues long. V gave up 0 bases and J gave up 4 bases; unmatched junction bases: 6. CDR3 residues: CASSLGWGLAADTQYF. The DNA for the CDR3 is TGCGCCAGCAGCTTGGGGTGGGGACTAGCTGCAGATACGCAGTATTTT.

This clone was counted between two and nine times. This chain links TRBV7-9 with TRBJ1-1, with D perhaps matching TRBD1 (5 bases). Between the trimmed V and J ends, which lost 3 bases and 8 bases, there was a span of 13 bases. The V gene's germline CDR1 is SEHNR and CDR2 FQNEAQ (reference sequence). The CDR3 is made up of 13 amino acids. The CDR3 is CASSFKGTGEAFF. The CDR3 nucleotides are TGTGCCAGCAGCTTCAAAGGGACTGGGGAAGCTTTCTTT.

This sequence joins TRBV7-2 and TRBJ2-7, with D hard to call. CDR1 is SGHTA, CDR2 FQGNSA, per germline. V was trimmed by 2 bases and J by 1 base, leaving 9 bases between them. There are 14 residues in the CDR3. The DNA of the CDR3 is TGTGCCAGCAGCTTATCCCCGGTGTCCTACGAGCAGTACTTC. Translation: CASSLSPVSYEQYF.

This chain uses TRBV7-9 with TRBJ2-7; the match to TRBD1 covers 11 bases. With 4 bases clipped from V and 3 bases from J, the junction kept 5 bases outside the gene matches. Per the germline V gene, CDR1 is SEHNR and CDR2 is FQNEAQ (reference sequence). CDR3 length equals 15 residues. Written as DNA, the CDR3 is TGTGCCAGCAGCTGGTCCGGGACAGGGGGCTACGAGCAGTACTTC. The encoded protein is CASSWSGTGGYEQYF.

J is TRBJ2-7 and V is TRBV5-1; a possible D gene is TRBD1 (6 bases). Germline V CDR1 and CDR2: SGHRS, YFSETQ. V shed 0 bases and J shed 2 bases, with 9 bases lying between them. The CDR3 runs to 14 residues. CDR3 sequence: CASSLGDTTYEQYF. The CDR3 DNA is TGCGCCAGCAGCTTGGGGGACACAACCTACGAGCAGTACTTC. The full variable domain, in which reference TRBV5-1 and TRBJ2-7 provide the parts outside the CDR3, is KAGVTQTPRYLIKTRGQQVTLSCSPISGHRSVSWYQQTPGQGLQFLFEYFSETQRNKGNFPGRFSGRQFSNSRSEMNVSTLELGDSALYLCASSLGDTTYEQYFGPGTRLTVT.

This chain joins TRBV7-9 and TRBJ2-7, with 9 positions matching TRBD1. Trimming cost V 5 bases and J 4 bases; bases outside gene matches: 12. The CDR3 loop spans 16 amino acids. In germline, CDR1 is SEHNR, CDR2 FQNEAQ (reference sequence). As DNA, the CDR3 is TGTGCCAGCAGCGCAAGACCTGGACAGGGGCTGTACGAGCAGTACTTC. It encodes CASSARPGQGLYEQYF.

The rearrangement joins TRBV3-1 (or the pseudogene TRBV3-2) to TRBJ1-1; possibly TRBD1 for D (6 bases). Trimming shortened V by 5 bases and J by 3 bases, and 13 bases separated the two germline ends. The CDR3 covers 14 residues. From germline, CDR1 is LGHDT and CDR2 YNNKEL (reference sequence). The CDR3 region is CASSFRQDHTEAFF. The CDR3 coding sequence is TGTGCCAGCAGCTTCCGACAGGATCACACTGAAGCTTTCTTT.

J is TRBJ1-6 and V is TRBV5-1, with D tentatively TRBD1 (5 bases). Trimming cost V 8 bases and J 8 bases, with 14 bases left between them. CDR1 is SGHRS, CDR2 YFSETQ, per germline. This CDR3 comprises 13 residues. The CDR3 sequence: CARGGGMDSPLHF. In DNA form, the CDR3 reads TGCGCCAGGGGCGGGGGGATGGATTCACCCCTCCACTTT.

The chain couples TRBV12-5 to TRBJ1-1, with D uncertain. The germline gives CDR1 LGHNT, CDR2 FRNRAP. V lost 6 bases to trimming and J lost 6 bases, with 17 bases between them. This CDR3 contains 14 residues. The chain's CDR3 is CASGERAGWAEAFF. The CDR3 nucleotides read TGTGCTAGTGGAGAGAGGGCCGGCTGGGCTGAAGCTTTCTTT. The variable domain in full, with the rest retrieved from reference TRBV12-5 and TRBJ1-1, is DARVTQTPRHKVTEMGQEVTMRCQPILGHNTVFWYRQTMMQGLELLAYFRNRAPLDDSGMPKDRFSAEMPDATLATLKIQPSEPRDSAVYFCASGERAGWAEAFFGQGTRLTVV.

This chain links TRBV30 with TRBJ1-2; 8 bases fit TRBD1. Germline loops: CDR1 GTSNPN, CDR2 SVGIG (reference sequence). The CDR3 has 11 amino acids. V shed 5 bases and J 6 bases; nucleotides not matched to a gene: 2. The CDR3 nucleotides read TGTGCCTGGGGGACAGGAGATGGCTACACCTTC. This codes for CAWGTGDGYTF.

CDR3 in DNA: TGTGCCAGCAGCCAAGATGGGACAGATTATACGCAGTATTTT. Residues: CASSQDGTDYTQYF. The chain recombines TRBV3-1 (or the pseudogene TRBV3-2) with TRBJ2-3; 7 nucleotides agree with TRBD1. The CDR3 spans 14 residues. V shed 0 bases and J 7 bases; nucleotides not matched to a gene: 4. Germline CDR1 reads LGHDT; CDR2 reads YNNKEL (reference sequence).

V usage is TRBV19 and J usage is TRBJ1-1; a possible D gene is TRBD1 (6 bases). CDR1 and CDR2 from the germline V gene are LNHDA and SQIVND (reference sequence). CDR3 length: 14 amino acids. Trimming removed 7 bases from V and 1 base from J, with 13 bases in between. The CDR3 protein is CASTLGQPNTEAFF. The CDR3 DNA reads as TGTGCCAGTACCCTAGGACAGCCGAACACTGAAGCTTTCTTT.

The CDR3 DNA reads TGCGCCAGCAGCTATGAGCGGTCTGGGGCCAACGTCCTGACTTTC. It encodes CASSYERSGANVLTF. This sequence joins TRBV5-1 and TRBJ2-6; a weak D match, TRBD2 (5 bases). This CDR3 spans 15 amino acids. Germline V gene sequence: CDR1 SGHRS, CDR2 YFSETQ. The V end lost 3 bases, the J end lost 1 base, and 8 bases lay between the germline ends.

The chain is built from TRBV25-1 and TRBJ2-7; a weak D match, TRBD2 (6 bases). CDR1 and CDR2 from the germline V gene are MGHDK and SYGVNS. This CDR3 spans 13 amino acids. Trimming cost V 1 base and J 6 bases, with 10 bases left between them. The CDR3 sequence: CASSEFGGTEQYF. The DNA of the CDR3 is TGTGCCAGCAGTGAATTCGGGGGAACCGAGCAGTACTTC.

The V call is TRBV30, the J call TRBJ1-6, with D hard to call. Germline V gene data show CDR1 as GTSNPN and CDR2 as SVGIG (reference sequence). The ends were cut back, 3 bases at V and 10 bases at J, with 10 bases in the middle. The CDR3 contains 12 residues. The CDR3 spells CAWSPSRSPLHF. CDR3 coding DNA: TGTGCCTGGAGCCCCTCTCGGTCACCCCTCCACTTT. Complete variable domain (other parts from reference TRBV30 and TRBJ1-6): SQTIHQWPATLVQPVGSPLSLECTVEGTSNPNLYWYRQAAGRGLQLLFYSVGIGQISSEVPQNLSASRPQDRQFILSSKKLLLSDSGFYLCAWSPSRSPLHFGNGTRLTVT.

The chain has TRBV7-3 and TRBJ1-2, with 7 bases identical to TRBD1. Germline-derived CDR1 and CDR2 are SGHTA and FQGTGA. CDR3 length: 15 amino acids. The V gene end was trimmed by 6 bases and the J gene end by 8 bases; junction bases not matched to a gene: 15. CDR3 in amino acids: CASSFTQDRKEGYTF. DNA of the CDR3: TGTGCCAGCAGTTTTACGCAGGACAGGAAGGAGGGCTACACCTTC.

The chain couples TRBV2 to TRBJ2-7, with D possibly TRBD2 on 5 matching bases. The CDR3 covers 15 residues. The germline V and J ends were trimmed by 8 bases and 7 bases, with 24 bases remaining between them. The germline V gene encodes CDR1 SNHLY and CDR2 FYNNEI. The chain's CDR3 is CASASRVPTVGEQYF. The CDR3 region has the DNA TGTGCCAGCGCCTCGAGGGTTCCCACTGTGGGGGAGCAGTACTTC.

The J gene is TRBJ1-1, the V gene TRBV10-3, with D hard to call. The CDR3 has 12 residues. Trimming left V 2 bases short and J 11 bases short, with 12 bases between. Per germline, CDR1 ENHRY and CDR2 SYGVKD. The CDR3 is CAISETNVGAFF. DNA for the CDR3: TGTGCCATCAGTGAGACTAATGTTGGGGCTTTCTTT.

In regard to this clone: Other DNA sequences in the same sample also yield this CDR3. The V and J genes are TRBV5-1 and TRBJ1-4, with TRBD1 matching 10 bases. CDR1 and CDR2 (germline): SGHRS, YFSETQ. The trim removed 0 bases at V and 7 bases at J, leaving 0 bases unmatched. CDR3 length: 14 residues. The CDR3 DNA is TGCGCCAGCAGCTTGGGGGACAGGGGTGAAAAACTGTTTTTT. Translated: CASSLGDRGEKLFF.

Note on this clone: An end of the junction does not agree with germline; a read error may underlie this. The V call is TRBV18, the J call TRBJ2-7, with a possible D match to TRBD1 (5 bases). Germline V gene sequence: CDR1 KGHSH, CDR2 LQKENI. The CDR3 length is 13 residues. DNA of the CDR3: TGTACCAGCTCAGAGCAGGGTCTCTACGAGCAGTACTTC. Protein product: CTSSEQGLYEQYF.

This clone was found a few times. The V and J genes are TRBV7-9 and TRBJ1-2; perhaps TRBD1 as D (5 bases). Per the germline V gene, CDR1 is SEHNR and CDR2 is FQNEAQ (reference sequence). Trimming took 5 bases from V and 4 from J, leaving 20 bases between them. CDR3 length equals 16 residues. CDR3 coding DNA: TGTGCCAGCAGCCGAGCGGGACGGGAATATGGCTATGGCTACACCTTC. This encodes CASSRAGREYGYGYTF.